This note documents a single TCR beta chain sequence. This entry belongs to a study of Ad26.COV2.S vaccination and SARS-CoV-2 variants. Indicated treatment: 19 received Ad26.COV2.S at low or high dose, single or two shots; 5 received placebo; per-sample allocation not given. Sampling was performed 63 days after the first vaccine or placebo injection. An adult of 18-55 years in Boston served as donor. Clones were sequenced by immunoSEQ multiplex PCR, and TCRdb holds only the in-frame ones, with some missing. The data contain about 440,000 clones, roughly 87% of them singletons. CDR1 LNHDA and CDR2 SQIVND come from the germline V gene (reference sequence). Trimming pared 2 bases from V and 6 bases from J, leaving 10 bases between. CDR3 length: 13 amino acids.

This sample comprised peripheral blood, obtained in a trial of Ad26.COV2.S vaccine versus placebo. The source is a person aged 18-65 years who received the Ad26.COV2.S COVID-19 vaccine or a placebo. The rearrangement links TRBV19 to TRBJ1-2, with D hard to call. The CDR3 DNA reads TGTGCCAGTAGTATATTGGCCAGAGATGGCTACACCTTC. Protein sequence: CASSILARDGYTF.